This TCR beta chain stems from a study of response to subunit inactivated influenza vaccine (dated by TCRdb to 2017 to 2018). Regarding the study in general: The study used deep quantitative T cell receptor repertoire profiling to track responses to a trivalent subunit inactivated influenza vaccine. General findings and caveats noted by the study authors: The authors proposed that each seasonal influenza vaccination may bring in only a limited number of new T cells.

Including the terminal cysteine and phenylalanine, the CDR3 comprises 16 residues. The DNA shown is the 48-base CDR3, in frame from base 1. CDR1 and CDR2, per the germline V gene, are LGHNA and YNFKEQ. Ends trimmed: V by 0 bases, J by 1 base; bases unmatched to a gene: 4. Taken with the paper, the label for time point translates to: approximately 40 days after influenza vaccine administration. Libraries were constructed by RT-PCR. The sample was run on an Illumina HiSeq 2500. TCRdb's own reprocessing of the public reads used fastp at Q25 and MiXCR and kept productive beta chains. Rows with a matching CDR3 protein are joined into one entry that keeps the most common DNA and genes. The table for this sample lists approximately 500,000 distinct CDR3 sequences; 10% to 15% of them were counted only once. The ten largest clonotypes hold approximately 14% of the sample. This clonotype was counted between two and nine times. Its antigen remains undetermined. Within one base of it there is no much larger clone, and no base qualities were kept.

The sequence came from a man aged 45 to 65 who received an inactivated influenza vaccine. Donor details come from another sample of the same person, matched by shared clones. The chain was built from TRBV4-2 and TRBJ2-3; 7 bases in the junction line up with TRBD2. Material: PBMCs from blood, obtained 40 to 50 days after vaccination. The bases read TGTGCCAGCAGCCAAGACGGGAGCGGGGGCACAGATACGCAGTATTTT. The resulting protein is CASSQDGSGGTDTQYF.